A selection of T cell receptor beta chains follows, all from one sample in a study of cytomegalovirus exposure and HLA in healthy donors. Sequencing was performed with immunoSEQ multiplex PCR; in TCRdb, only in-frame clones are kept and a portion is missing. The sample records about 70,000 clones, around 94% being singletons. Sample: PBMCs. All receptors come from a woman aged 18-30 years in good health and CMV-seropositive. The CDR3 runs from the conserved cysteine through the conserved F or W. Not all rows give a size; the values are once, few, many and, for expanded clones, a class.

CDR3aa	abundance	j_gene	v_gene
CASSLDPGTPLSYEQYF	-	TRBJ2-7	TRBV5-6
CASSQDMAGNSGNTIYF	-	TRBJ1-3	TRBV4-2
CASSEIRDFEQFF	-	TRBJ2-1	TRBV6-1
CASSSAGGTNEQFF	-	TRBJ2-1	TRBV7-6
CASSSRDRENTEAFF	-	TRBJ1-1	TRBV7-3
CASSLIRLAGANTGELFF	-	TRBJ2-2	TRBV7-3
CASSIDLERGRETQYF	-	TRBJ2-5	TRBV19
CASSLGTSGGFQETQYF	-	TRBJ2-5	TRBV11-2
CASSYTGTHEAFF	-	TRBJ1-1	TRBV11-2
CASRELGITEAFF	-	TRBJ1-1	TRBV7-2
CASSQGDRGNVGNTGELFF	-	TRBJ2-2	TRBV4-2
CASSPPSGRETQYF	-	TRBJ2-5	TRBV5-4
CASSQVDRAGYTF	-	TRBJ1-2	TRBV14
CASSVLGGARSPLHF	-	TRBJ1-6	TRBV6-1
CASSEGDSSTDTQYF	few	TRBJ2-3	TRBV2
CASSPTLRSSTYEQYF	-	TRBJ2-7	TRBV7-9
CASTPSGASRVYEQYF	-	TRBJ2-7	TRBV11-2
CASRGAMGNQPQHF	-	TRBJ1-5	TRBV10-2
CASSFERGGKNEQFF	-	TRBJ2-1	TRBV27
CASSPTGTSGYNEQFF	-	TRBJ2-1	TRBV2
CASSLAGVYNEQFF	-	TRBJ2-1	TRBV27
CASSQDQGQPEAFF	-	TRBJ1-1	TRBV4-1
CASSSALGPNQPQHF	-	TRBJ1-5	TRBV11-2
CASSQDPQPNYGYTF	-	TRBJ1-2	TRBV4-1
CASSGQDNTEAFF	-	TRBJ1-1	TRBV6-5
CAIRTAASTGELFF	-	TRBJ2-2	TRBV10-3
CASSGRDYRNEQFF	-	TRBJ2-1	TRBV9
CASSVGQLNTEAFF	-	TRBJ1-1	TRBV9
CASPLGSFPWNEQFF	-	TRBJ2-1	TRBV27
CASSLGRGREGQVYEQYF	-	TRBJ2-7	TRBV5-8
CTSSQLDSSSYNEQFF	-	TRBJ2-1	TRBV1
CASSYLSGGTSTDTQYF	once	TRBJ2-3	TRBV5-4
CASSTSGGQGEAFF	-	TRBJ1-1	TRBV7-9
CASSLGVNQETQYF	-	TRBJ2-5	TRBV5-4
CASSQFSSRSGYGYTF	-	TRBJ1-2	TRBV14
CASSLDIQGVSAEKLFF	-	TRBJ1-4	TRBV11-2
CAWAGVSAYNSPLHF	-	TRBJ1-6	TRBV30
CASSQDGLANNEQFF	-	TRBJ2-1	TRBV4-3
CASRDRGGTYEQYF	-	TRBJ2-7	TRBV2
CASTKTGSSGANVLTF	-	TRBJ2-6	TRBV18
CASRLRGLGYNEQFF	once	TRBJ2-1	TRBV7-2
CASPLEYSGANVLTF	-	TRBJ2-6	TRBV7-8
CASRAVRGHNYEQYF	-	TRBJ2-7	TRBV5-1
CASRVAGSVSSSYNEQFF	-	TRBJ2-1	TRBV10-2
CASSLPGLTYNEQFF	-	TRBJ2-1	TRBV7-3
CASSLREGYNEQFF	-	TRBJ2-1	TRBV7-8
CASSLTFDSIYGYTF	-	TRBJ1-2	TRBV27
CAWSVTSGYNEQFF	-	TRBJ2-1	TRBV30
CASSIAGIQTYGYTF	-	TRBJ1-2	TRBV7-8
CASSLVSGVGTDTQYF	-	TRBJ2-3	TRBV11-2
CASSQTSGRADEQFF	-	TRBJ2-1	TRBV4-2
CASSQYRDREGRAFF	-	TRBJ1-1	TRBV4-3
CASSLGTGDNYGYTF	-	TRBJ1-2	TRBV6-6
CTSSQRGSGNTIYF	-	TRBJ1-3	TRBV1
CSVAGAGVGTDTQYF	-	TRBJ2-3	TRBV29-1
CASSNILSQGVLGNTIYF	-	TRBJ1-3	TRBV27
CASSRGTGVSYEQYF	-	TRBJ2-7	TRBV7-9
CASSPGSAYEQYF	-	TRBJ2-7	TRBV9
CASSVGAGRGNTIYF	-	TRBJ1-3	TRBV9